This TCR beta chain comes out of a study of OX40 agonist ivuxolimab in advanced cancers. The CDR3 totals 12 residues. The V and J ends lost 3 bases and 8 bases respectively, with 8 bases between them. CDR1 is SGHTA, CDR2 FQGTGA, per germline. Data came from immunoSEQ multiplex PCR; TCRdb stores just in-frame clones and leaves some out. Counted here are about 160,000 clones, around 94% occurring once; the ten biggest clones make up about 0.33%. The specimen was CD4+ or CD8+ T cells sorted from blood, collected in a trial of the OX40 agonist ivuxolimab. This receptor was identified in an adult with an advanced solid tumor such as melanoma, head and neck, liver or kidney cancer. The chain recombines TRBV7-3 with TRBJ2-1; the D gene is possibly TRBD2 (5 bases). CDR3 coding DNA: TGTGCCAGCAGCTTGCCCGGGGATGAGCAGTTCTTC. This gives the protein CASSLPGDEQFF.